The T cell receptor beta chain described here comes from a study of T cell responses to AZD1222 COVID-19 vaccine. The repertoire was sequenced with immunoSEQ multiplex PCR; TCRdb's copy has only in-frame clones and lacks some. The top ten clones hold 24% of a sample with 75,000 to 85,000 clones, about nine tenths of them seen once. Study-wide results and limits: Sampling that yielded the repertoires occurred only after the peak T cell response. Rises in breadth and depth of Spike-specific TCRs came after two AZD1222 doses. Most donors were white British and more were female, and clonal diversity was possibly underestimated.

Per the germline V gene, CDR1 is MDHEN and CDR2 is SYDVKM. The CDR3 loop spans 14 amino acids. V was pared by 6 bases and J by 8 bases, with 7 bases of the junction left unmatched. This clone was recorded only once. The antigen remains unidentified. This receptor was identified in an adult in good health. Sample: peripheral blood, taken on day 0 of AZD1222 vaccination. The J gene is TRBJ1-4, the V gene TRBV28, with 9 positions matching TRBD1. The CDR3 sequence: CASSTGGAREKLFF. DNA for the CDR3: TGTGCCAGCAGCACAGGGGGCGCGAGGGAAAAACTGTTTTTT.